The clone carrying this T cell receptor beta chain was seen repeatedly, ten times or more. No antigen is known for it. Germline CDR1 and CDR2: MDHEN and SYDVKM. This CDR3 is built from 14 residues. V was trimmed by 6 bases and J by 2 bases, leaving 8 bases between them. TCRdb fed the RACE reads into MiXCR, producing one record per CDR3 protein. The data show some 400,000 distinct CDR3 sequences, around 5.5% seen once. This sample is drawn from a study of human T cells and chemical hapten exposure. Study results and caveats: High-frequency TCRs, those above 1 in 1000, stayed the same after DPC sensitization.

The time point was: pre-sensitization, week 0. The sample's treatment: therapeutic diphenylcyclopropenone sensitization with weekly scalp DPC. The chain carries TRBV28 and TRBJ2-6; D unclear. The sample here was whole blood, taken in connection with sensitization to the hapten diphenylcyclopropenone (DPC). The TCR originated in a woman between 45 and 60 years old with alopecia areata. Some clones in this sample may be carry-over from other donors' samples. CDR3 sequence reads: CASSRIAGANVLTF. The CDR3 DNA reads TGTGCCAGCAGCAGGATCGCTGGGGCCAACGTCCTGACTTTC.